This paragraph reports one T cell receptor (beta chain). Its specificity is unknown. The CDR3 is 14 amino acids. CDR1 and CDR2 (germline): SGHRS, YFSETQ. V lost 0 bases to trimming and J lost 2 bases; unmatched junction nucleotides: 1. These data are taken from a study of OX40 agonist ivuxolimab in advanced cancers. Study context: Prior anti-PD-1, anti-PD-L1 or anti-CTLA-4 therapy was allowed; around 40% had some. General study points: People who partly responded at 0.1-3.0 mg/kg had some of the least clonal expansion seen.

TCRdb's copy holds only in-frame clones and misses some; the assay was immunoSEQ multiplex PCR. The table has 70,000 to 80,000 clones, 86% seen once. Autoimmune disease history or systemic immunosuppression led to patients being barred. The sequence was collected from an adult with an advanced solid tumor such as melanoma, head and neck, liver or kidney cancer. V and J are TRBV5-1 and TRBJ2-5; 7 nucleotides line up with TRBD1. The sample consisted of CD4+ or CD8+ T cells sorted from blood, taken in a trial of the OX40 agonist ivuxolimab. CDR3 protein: CASSLVTGQETQYF. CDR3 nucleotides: TGCGCCAGCAGCTTGGTGACAGGGCAAGAGACCCAGTACTTC.